This T cell receptor (beta chain) was profiled in a study of blood T cell repertoires in COVID-19. The ends were cut back, 0 bases at V and 7 bases at J, with 13 bases in the middle. This CDR3 contains 16 residues. Germline lookup yields CDR1 LNHNV and CDR2 YYDKDF (reference sequence). The data were produced by immunoSEQ multiplex PCR, yet TCRdb's version contains in-frame clones alone and is incomplete. The sample has approximately 310,000 clones; 70% to 90% are singletons. The clonotype was recovered from a man aged 30 to 39 who had recovered from COVID-19. The rearrangement uses TRBV15 and TRBJ1-6, with D hard to call. The specimen was PBMCs or T cells enriched from blood (not recorded which). CDR3 sequence: CATSRDPAPANSPLHF. For the CDR3, the DNA is TGTGCCACCAGCAGAGATCCTGCCCCCGCGAATTCACCCCTCCACTTT. The full variable domain, with the rest looked up from reference TRBV15 and TRBJ1-6, is DAMVIQNPRYQVTQFGKPVTLSCSQTLNHNVMYWYQQKSSQAPKLLFHYYDKDFNNEADTPDNFQSRRPNTSFCFLDIRSPGLGDTAMYLCATSRDPAPANSPLHFGNGTRLTVT.